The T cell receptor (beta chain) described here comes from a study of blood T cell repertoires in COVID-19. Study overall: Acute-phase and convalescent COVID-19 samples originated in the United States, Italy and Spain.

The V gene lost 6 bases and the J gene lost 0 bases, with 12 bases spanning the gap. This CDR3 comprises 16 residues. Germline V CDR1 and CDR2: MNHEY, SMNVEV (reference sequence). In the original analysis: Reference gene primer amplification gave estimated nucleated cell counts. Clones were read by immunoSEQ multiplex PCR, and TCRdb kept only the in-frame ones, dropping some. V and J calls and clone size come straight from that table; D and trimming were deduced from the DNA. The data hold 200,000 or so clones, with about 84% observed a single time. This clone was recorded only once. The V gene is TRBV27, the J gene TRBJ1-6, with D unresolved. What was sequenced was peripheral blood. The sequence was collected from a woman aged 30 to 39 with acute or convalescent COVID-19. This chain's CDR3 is CASRSSHSSYNSPLHF. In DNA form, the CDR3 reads TGTGCCAGCAGAAGTTCGCATAGCTCCTATAATTCACCCCTCCACTTT.